These 3 T cell receptor beta chains came from one sample sequenced in a study of human T cells and chemical hapten exposure. TCRdb used MiXCR to reprocess the RACE reads, holding one entry per CDR3 protein. The data show fewer than 60,000 distinct CDR3 sequences, over 9% seen once. Time point meaning: pre-sensitization, week 0. The treatment is: therapeutic diphenylcyclopropenone sensitization with weekly scalp DPC. Material: whole blood, obtained in connection with sensitization to the hapten diphenylcyclopropenone (DPC). The receptors come from a woman aged 40 to 50 with alopecia areata. Some clones in this sample may be carry-over from other donors' samples.

This clonotype has ten or more counts. The rearrangement uses TRBV7-8 and TRBJ1-4; perhaps TRBD1 as D (5 bases). The CDR3 runs 15 residues. Germline CDR1 and CDR2: SGHVS and FQNEAQ. The germline V and J ends were trimmed by 4 bases and 8 bases, with 17 bases remaining between them. CDR3 sequence (DNA): TGTGCCAGCAGCTCCGTCCCTGGGGCAGGGGAAAAACTGTTTTTT. Amino acid sequence: CASSSVPGAGEKLFF.

The chain combines TRBV18 with TRBJ2-3; D ambiguous. Germline loops: CDR1 KGHSH, CDR2 LQKENI. The CDR3 sequence is 13 residues long. Trimming stripped 0 bases from V and 4 bases from J, with 5 bases between. In nucleotides, the CDR3 is TGTGCCAGCTCACCACCGGGCGCAGATACGCAGTATTTT. Its protein product is CASSPPGADTQYF.

This clonotype was observed a few times. The chain is built from TRBV7-6 and TRBJ2-5, with D perhaps TRBD1 or TRBD2 (6 bases each). Deletions cut 0 bases from V and 1 base from J, with 9 bases between. There are 15 residues in the CDR3. Germline loops: CDR1 SGHVS, CDR2 FNYEAQ. Here the CDR3 reads CASSLASGAQETQYF. CDR3 coding DNA: TGTGCCAGCAGCTTAGCGTCGGGGGCCCAAGAGACCCAGTACTTC.